A selection of T cell receptor beta chains follows, all from one sample in a study of shared clonotypes between healthy human individuals. Data came from immunoSEQ multiplex PCR; TCRdb stores just in-frame clones and leaves some out. Of roughly 2.4 million clones in the sample, nearly 97% were seen once. Sample: naive CD4+ T cells sorted from blood. The receptors shown here come from a man aged 18 to 30 in good health. CDR3s include the opening cysteine and the closing phenylalanine or tryptophan. Each record gives: V gene, CDR3 protein.

TRBV7-2 CASSLVANYGYTF
TRBV7-2 CASSSVTYEQYF
TRBV25-1 CASSEDETQYF
TRBV4-1 CASSRGVLGTGELFF
TRBV11-2 CASSLEGRQETQYF
TRBV10-3 CAISESASGTYEQYF
TRBV13 CASSLRSLEGYEQYF
TRBV9 CASSPSGTGTGNTIYF
TRBV5-1 CASSSGRGVEQFF
TRBV2 CASASGLDTQYF
TRBV7-2 CASSLASGARGGYEQYF
TRBV7-8 CASSYRGQGGGYTF
TRBV30 CAWSFINGRGELFF
TRBV5-1 CASSLDGATDTQYF
TRBV29-1 CSGRKTTYNEQFF
TRBV11-2 CASSLVTGTEAFF
TRBV7-2 CASSTPGNRRRETQYF
TRBV6-6 CASSWQPDPAQHF
TRBV7-2 CASSLAPDTQYF
TRBV2 CASTGTSGYNEQFF
TRBV6-6 CASTTGRAADIQYF
TRBV6-1 CASSFQVDEKLFF
TRBV28 CASSPTGTGGLLNTIYF
TRBV10-2 CASRLAASNTGELFF
TRBV10-1 CALWSAYEQYF
TRBV2 CASSELSGKGMFF
TRBV7-2 CASSSQRYPSNQPQHF
TRBV11-1 CASSEDRAEQYF
TRBV5-1 CASSLGTGVSPLHF
TRBV18 CAGSPMPGTAYEQYF
TRBV10-1 CASSEGLNYGYTF
TRBV18 CASPGQGRTGELFF
TRBV6-5 CASSTQQGVSYEQYF
TRBV9 CASSVGVGRREQYF
TRBV7-9 CASSLGQVDYGYTF
TRBV30 CAWKLAGGVVGPTDTQYF
TRBV10-3 CAISGTGGSGNTIYF
TRBV6-6 CATSRREGPDTQYF
TRBV19 CASSLGQGAYGYTF
TRBV7-3 CASSFGRVNSPLHF
TRBV9 CASSVPQQGSSYNEQFF
TRBV6-1 CASTDSGGAFEQFF
TRBV4-1 CASSQEYPGLNNEKLFF
TRBV10-2 CASSEYAGQPQHF
TRBV5-4 CASSLAGGTDTQYF
TRBV6-5 CASTYIGGGGYTF
TRBV6-1 CASSEARTSGALGIYNEQFF
TRBV5-4 CASSPHPSGGFYEQYF
TRBV10-3 CAISGESFSGNTIYF
TRBV18 CASSPDRDYGYTF
TRBV2 CASSEEGLTHTDTQYF
TRBV6-1 CASTEAYEQYF
TRBV10-3 CAISGGAGVNFYEQYF